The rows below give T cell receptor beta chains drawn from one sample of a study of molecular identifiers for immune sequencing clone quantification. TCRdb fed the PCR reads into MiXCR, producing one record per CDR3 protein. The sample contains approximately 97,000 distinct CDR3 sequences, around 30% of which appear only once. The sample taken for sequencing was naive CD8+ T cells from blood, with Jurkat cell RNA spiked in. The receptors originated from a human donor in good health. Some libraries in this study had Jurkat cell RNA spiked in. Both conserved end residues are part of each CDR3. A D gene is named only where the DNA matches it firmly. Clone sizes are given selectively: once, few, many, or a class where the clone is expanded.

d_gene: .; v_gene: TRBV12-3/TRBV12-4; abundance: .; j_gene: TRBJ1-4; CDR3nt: TGTGCCAGCAGTTTAGGGGGTCTTAATGAAAAACTGTTTTTT; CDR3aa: CASSLGGLNEKLFF
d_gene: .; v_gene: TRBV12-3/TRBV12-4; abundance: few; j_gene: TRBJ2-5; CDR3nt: TGTGCCAGCAGCCTAACTGGGTACTTAAAAGAGACCCAGTACTTC; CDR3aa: CASSLTGYLKETQYF
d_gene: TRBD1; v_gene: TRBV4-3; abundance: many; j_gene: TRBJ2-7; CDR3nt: TGCGCCAGCAGCCAAGGTTGGAACAGGGGCGAGCAGTACTTC; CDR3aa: CASSQGWNRGEQYF
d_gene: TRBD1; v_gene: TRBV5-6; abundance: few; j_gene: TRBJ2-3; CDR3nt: TGTGCCAGCGGACAGGGGTCTGGGGATACGCAGTATTTT; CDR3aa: CASGQGSGDTQYF
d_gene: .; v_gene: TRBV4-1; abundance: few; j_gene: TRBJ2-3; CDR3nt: TGCGCCAGCAGCCACCCTGCAGATACGCAGTATTTT; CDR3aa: CASSHPADTQYF
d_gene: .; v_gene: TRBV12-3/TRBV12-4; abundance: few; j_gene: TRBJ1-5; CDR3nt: TGTGCCAGCAGCCTTGGGGGCCGGGCCAATCAGCCCCAGCATTTT; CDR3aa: CASSLGGRANQPQHF
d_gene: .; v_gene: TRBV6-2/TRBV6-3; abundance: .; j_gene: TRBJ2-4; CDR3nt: TGTGCCAGCAGTTACTTACAGGGCGGGAAAAACATTCAGTACTTC; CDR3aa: CASSYLQGGKNIQYF
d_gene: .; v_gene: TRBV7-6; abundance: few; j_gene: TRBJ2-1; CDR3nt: TGTGCCAGCAGCTCGGGGCTTAGCTCCTACAATGAGCAGTTCTTC; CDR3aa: CASSSGLSSYNEQFF
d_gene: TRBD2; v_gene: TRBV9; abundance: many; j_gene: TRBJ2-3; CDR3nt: TGTGCCAGCAGCGTAGCAGGAGCGGGAGTGACAGATACGCAGTATTTT; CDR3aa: CASSVAGAGVTDTQYF
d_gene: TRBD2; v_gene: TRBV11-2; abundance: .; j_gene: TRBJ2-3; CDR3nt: TGTGCCAGCAGCATTGGGACTAGCGGTTATACGCAGTATTTT; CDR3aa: CASSIGTSGYTQYF
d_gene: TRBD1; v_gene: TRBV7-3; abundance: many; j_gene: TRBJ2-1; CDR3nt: TGTGCCAGCAGTCCCGGGACAGGGCCTTACAATGAGCAGTTCTTC; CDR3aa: CASSPGTGPYNEQFF
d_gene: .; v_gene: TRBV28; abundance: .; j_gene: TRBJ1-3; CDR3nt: TGTGCCAGCACCCCCCCGGAAGGGTTCTCTGGAAACACCATATATTTT; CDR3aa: CASTPPEGFSGNTIYF
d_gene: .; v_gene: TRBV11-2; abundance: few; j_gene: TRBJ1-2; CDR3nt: TGTGCCAGCAGCCCCCCATACAACTATGGCTACACCTTC; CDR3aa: CASSPPYNYGYTF
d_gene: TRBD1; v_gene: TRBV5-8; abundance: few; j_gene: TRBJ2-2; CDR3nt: TGTGCCAGCAGCTCGCTAACAGGGGGCCAGTTTCCCGGGGAGCTGTTTTTT; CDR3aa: CASSSLTGGQFPGELFF
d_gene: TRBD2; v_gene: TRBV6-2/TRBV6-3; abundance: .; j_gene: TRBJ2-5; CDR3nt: TGTGCCAGCACGCTAGCGGGAAGAGAGACCCAGTACTTC; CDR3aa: CASTLAGRETQYF
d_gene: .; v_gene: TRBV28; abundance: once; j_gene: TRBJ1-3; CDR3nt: TGTGCCAGCAGTTTTGGGTGGGGCACTGGAAACACCATATATTTT; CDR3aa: CASSFGWGTGNTIYF
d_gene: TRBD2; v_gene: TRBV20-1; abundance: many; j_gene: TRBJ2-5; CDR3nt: TGCAGTGCTAGAGGGACCCTCCTAGCGGACCAAGAGACCCAGTACTTC; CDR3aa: CSARGTLLADQETQYF
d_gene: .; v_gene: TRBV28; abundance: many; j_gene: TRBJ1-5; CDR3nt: TGTGCCAGCGTTTCTGTCAGAATTCAGCCCCAGCATTTT; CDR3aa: CASVSVRIQPQHF
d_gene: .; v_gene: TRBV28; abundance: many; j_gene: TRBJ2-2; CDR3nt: TGTGCCAGCAGCTACAACGCCGGGGAGCTGTTTTTT; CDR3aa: CASSYNAGELFF
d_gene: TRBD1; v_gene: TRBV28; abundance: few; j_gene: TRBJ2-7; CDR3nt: TGTGCCAGCAGTTTAGGGCCGACAGGGTCCTACGAGCAGTACTTC; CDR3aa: CASSLGPTGSYEQYF
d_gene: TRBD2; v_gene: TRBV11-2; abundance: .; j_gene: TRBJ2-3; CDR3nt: TGTGCCAGCAGCTTAGGGTACACGGGACTAGCGGGAGTCGGGACAGATACGCAGTATTTT; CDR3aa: CASSLGYTGLAGVGTDTQYF
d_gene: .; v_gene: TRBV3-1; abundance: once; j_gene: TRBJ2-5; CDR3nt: TGTGCCAGCAGCCAGGAAAGGGAGGAAGAGACCCAGTACTTC; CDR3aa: CASSQEREEETQYF
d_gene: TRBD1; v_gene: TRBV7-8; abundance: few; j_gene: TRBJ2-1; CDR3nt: TGTGCCAGCAGCTTAACCCTTCCCGACAGGGTCATTACGAATGAGCAGTTCTTC; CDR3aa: CASSLTLPDRVITNEQFF
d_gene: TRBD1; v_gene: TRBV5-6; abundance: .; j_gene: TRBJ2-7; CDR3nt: TGTGCCAGCAGCTTGAGTGGACAGGGGTCCTACGAGCAGTACTTC; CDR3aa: CASSLSGQGSYEQYF
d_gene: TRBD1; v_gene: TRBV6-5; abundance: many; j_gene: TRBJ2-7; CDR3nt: TGTGCCAGCAGTTACATTACAGGGGACGAGCAGTACTTC; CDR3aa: CASSYITGDEQYF
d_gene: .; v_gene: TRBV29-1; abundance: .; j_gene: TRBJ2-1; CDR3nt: TGCAGCGTTGTCTCCCCAGACCCGGGACGGTTTAAGGGTGAGCAGTTCTTC; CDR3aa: CSVVSPDPGRFKGEQFF
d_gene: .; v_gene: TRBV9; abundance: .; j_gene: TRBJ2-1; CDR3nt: TGTGCCAGCAGCGTAGGGTCAGCCGACAATGAGCAGTTCTTC; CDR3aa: CASSVGSADNEQFF
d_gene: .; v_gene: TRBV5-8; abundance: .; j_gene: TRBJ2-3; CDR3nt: TGTGCCAGCAGCTTGCCAGGGGGCACAGATACGCAGTATTTT; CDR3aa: CASSLPGGTDTQYF
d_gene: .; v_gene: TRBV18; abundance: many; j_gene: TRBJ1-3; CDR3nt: TGTGCCAGCTCACCCGGAAACACCATATATTTT; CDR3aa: CASSPGNTIYF
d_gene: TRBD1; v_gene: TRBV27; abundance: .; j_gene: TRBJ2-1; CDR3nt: TGTGCCAGCAGTCTAGCAGGGGGTCTCGATGAGCAGTTCTTC; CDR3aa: CASSLAGGLDEQFF
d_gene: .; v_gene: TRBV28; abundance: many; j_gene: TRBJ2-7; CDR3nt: TGTGCCAGCAGCCCCAGGGTATACGAGCAGTACTTC; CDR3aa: CASSPRVYEQYF